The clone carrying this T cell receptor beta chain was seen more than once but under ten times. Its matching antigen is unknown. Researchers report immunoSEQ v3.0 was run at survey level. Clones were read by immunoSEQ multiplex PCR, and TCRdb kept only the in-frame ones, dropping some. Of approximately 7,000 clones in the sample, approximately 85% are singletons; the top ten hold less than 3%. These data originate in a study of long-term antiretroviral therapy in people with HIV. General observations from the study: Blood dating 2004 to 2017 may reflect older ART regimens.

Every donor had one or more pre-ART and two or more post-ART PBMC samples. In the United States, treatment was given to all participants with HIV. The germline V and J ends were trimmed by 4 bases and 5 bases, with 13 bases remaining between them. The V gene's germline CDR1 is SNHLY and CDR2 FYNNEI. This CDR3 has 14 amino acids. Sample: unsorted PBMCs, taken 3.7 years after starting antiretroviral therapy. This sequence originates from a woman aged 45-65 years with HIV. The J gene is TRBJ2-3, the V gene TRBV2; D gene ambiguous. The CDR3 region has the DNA TGTGCCAGCAGTGCAGGTTATGGTGAAGATACGCAGTATTTT. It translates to CASSAGYGEDTQYF.